This TCR beta chain was profiled in a study of OX40 agonist ivuxolimab in advanced cancers. TCRdb keeps only in-frame clones here, not all; method: immunoSEQ multiplex PCR. In the table there are 75,000 to 100,000 clones, around 85% of which are singletons. This CDR3 is built from 15 residues. With 3 bases removed from V and 3 bases from J, the gap between germline ends came to 17 bases. CDR1 and CDR2 (germline): SQVTM, ANQGSEA. The sequences come from CD4+ or CD8+ T cells sorted from blood, collected in a trial of the OX40 agonist ivuxolimab. V is TRBV29-1 and J is TRBJ1-2; a weak D match, TRBD1 (5 bases). The clonotype originates from an adult with an advanced solid tumor such as melanoma, head and neck, liver or kidney cancer. The CDR3 region is CSVDGLTGPDYGYTF. CDR3 DNA sequence: TGCAGCGTTGATGGCTTAACAGGTCCTGACTATGGCTACACCTTC. The whole variable domain, filled in from reference TRBV29-1 and TRBJ1-2, reads SAVISQKPSRDICQRGTSLTIQCQVDSQVTMMFWYRQQPGQSLTLIATANQGSEATYESGFVIDKFPISRPNLTFSTLTVSNMSPEDSSIYLCSVDGLTGPDYGYTFGSGTRLTVV.